These T cell receptor beta chains were read from a single sample in a study of control samples from healthy donors and cancer patients. Data came from immunoSEQ multiplex PCR; TCRdb stores just in-frame clones and leaves some out. The sample contains some 150,000 clones, around 94% of which appear only once. Sequencing was carried out using blood. The receptors were sampled from a man aged 35 to 55 in good health. The CDR3 runs from the conserved cysteine through the conserved F or W. The D gene is left open where the match is weak.

>TRBJ2-2|TRBV6-1|NA
TGTGCCAGCAGTGAATTGATGAACACCGGGGAGCTGTTTTTT
CASSELMNTGELFF
>TRBJ2-5|TRBV6-5|NA
TGTGCCAGCAGTTACGGTCCTACCCAAGAGACCCAGTACTTC
CASSYGPTQETQYF
>TRBJ2-6|TRBV5-1|NA
TGCGCCAGCAGCTTGTCCGCAGGGGCTGGGGCCAACGTCCTGACTTTC
CASSLSAGAGANVLTF
>TRBJ1-5|TRBV28|NA
TGTGCCAGCAGGGGGGCGGAGCGGCCGAGCAATCAGCCCCAGCATTTT
CASRGAERPSNQPQHF
>TRBJ2-1|TRBV7-3|TRBD1
TGTGCCAGCAGCCACGGGACAGGATACAATGAGCAGTTCTTC
CASSHGTGYNEQFF
>TRBJ1-4|TRBV5-1|NA
TGCGCCAGCAGCTTGGGGAATGAAAAACTGTTTTTT
CASSLGNEKLFF
>TRBJ1-1|TRBV5-1|NA
TGCGCCAGCAGCCCCCTGCTCAACACTGAAGCTTTCTTT
CASSPLLNTEAFF
>TRBJ1-1|TRBV5-4|NA
TGTGCCAGCAGCTTGCCTGACAGGCAGAGGAGCACTGAAGCTTTCTTT
CASSLPDRQRSTEAFF
>TRBJ2-3|TRBV11-2|NA
TGTGCCAGCAGCCCCGGGGCGAGCACAGATACGCAGTATTTT
CASSPGASTDTQYF
>TRBJ1-5|TRBV3-1/TRBV3-2|TRBD1
TGTGCCAGCAGCCGGCAGGGGGGAATTCAGCCCCAGCATTTT
CASSRQGGIQPQHF